The entry that follows covers one TCR beta chain sequence. The sample belongs to a study of shared clonotypes between healthy human individuals. The CDR3 is 13 residues long. The repertoire was sequenced with immunoSEQ multiplex PCR; TCRdb's copy has only in-frame clones and lacks some. The sample contains about 79,000 clones, 60% to 65% of which appear only once. The chain combines TRBV1 with TRBJ2-7; TRBD2, the table's D call, lacks a check against the DNA. TRBV1 is recorded as a pseudogene. The origin of this receptor is a young man in good health. Input material: memory CD8+ T cells sorted from blood. The subset was: CD45RO+ cells pooled with CCR7-negative TemRA cells. CDR3 region: CTRDSVSSYEQYF. CDR3 DNA sequence: TGCACCCGAGACTCAGTGAGCTCCTACGAGCAGTACTTC.